This T cell receptor (beta chain) was obtained from a study of T cell responses to AZD1222 COVID-19 vaccine. Study results and caveats: White British ancestry dominated among donors, who included more females, and clonal diversity was possibly underestimated. CD4 TCRs associated with vaccination spanned spike, dominating at 160-218 and 743-854.

Produced via immunoSEQ multiplex PCR; TCRdb's table is partial and in-frame only. The sample records 100,000 to 150,000 clones, about 90% being singletons. Regarding this clone: Its antigen is undetermined.

This specimen was peripheral blood, taken on day 0 of MenACWY control vaccination. The receptor comes from an adult in good health.

The CDR3 nucleotides are TGCGCCAGCAGCCTTACGGCGGGACAGGGGGTCTACGAGCAGTACTTC. It is translated as CASSLTAGQGVYEQYF. V gene TRBV4-1 combines with J gene TRBJ2-7; 11 nucleotides match TRBD1. The ends lost 4 bases at V and 3 bases at J; junction bases unmatched: 8. This CDR3 region has 16 residues. CDR1 is MGHRA, CDR2 YSYEKL, per germline.